This T cell receptor (beta chain) was captured by sequencing in a study of T cells in Graves' hyperthyroidism and ophthalmopathy. General observations from the study: A model of 13 V-J features distinguished ophthalmopathy from stable hyperthyroidism.

Germline CDR1 WSHSY, CDR2 SAAADI. The CDR3 has 14 residues. Trimming pared 6 bases from V and 2 bases from J, leaving 12 bases between. This clonotype showed up many times. Its antigen remains unknown. Using RNA transcripts as the source, TCR beta CDR3 regions were amplified. First-round RT-PCR with HTBI primers amplified the TCR CDR3 region. TCRdb ran MiXCR on the multiplex PCR reads and lists one entry per CDR3 protein. The table shows roughly 400,000 distinct CDR3 sequences, with over 12% occurring only once. The chain is built from TRBV10-2 and TRBJ2-3; D tentatively fits TRBD1 or TRBD2 (6 bases each). The clonotype comes from a man aged 45-65 years with Graves' ophthalmopathy. The sample comprised blood. The CDR3 region is CASRFRGVTDTQYF. CDR3 nucleotides: TGCGCCAGCAGATTTAGGGGGGTCACAGATACGCAGTATTTT.